This T cell receptor (gamma chain) was found in a study of Vδ1+ human thymocytes. Study-wide results and caveats: Bulk data may be misread because of unexpected Vdelta2 sequences. Despite high sort purity, roughly 21% of thymic T cell receptor delta sequences were Vdelta2. Thymic TRG and TRD repertoires appeared highly polyclonal, with Gaussian CDR3 length distributions.

A remark on this clone: The antigen remains unidentified.

The CDR3 spans 12 residues. The germline V gene has CDR1 GITISATS and CDR2 ISYDGTV (reference sequence). Trimming removed 0 bases from V and 11 bases from J; junction bases left unmatched: 7. Sequences come from RNA converted to cDNA by reverse transcription. Multiplex PCR used pooled V-gene forward primers and a constant-region reverse primer to amplify CDR3s. TCRdb reanalyzed the multiplex PCR reads using CATT. Here the sample spans 10,000 or so gamma-chain clones, 43% being singletons. Thymocytes were sorted as CD3+ TCRVdelta1+ TCRVdelta2- after alphabeta T cell depletion. The specimen sequenced was Vdelta1+ gamma-delta thymocytes from the thymus. The subset denotes: FACS-sorted CD3+ TCRalphabeta- TCRVdelta1+ TCRVdelta2- thymocytes. V gene TRGV9 combines with J gene TRGJ1 or TRGJ2. The source of this sequence is a boy under three years old who had congenital heart surgery. CDR3 DNA: TGTGCCTTGTGGGAGGTGCAATGGGAGAAACTCTTT. It is translated as CALWEVQWEKLF.